What follows are 27 T cell receptor beta chains derived from one specimen sequenced in a study of T-cell memory formation after mild COVID-19. A single record per CDR3 protein comes from TCRdb applying MiXCR to the 5' RACE reads. The table has about half a million distinct CDR3 sequences, 15% to 20% seen once. Input material: PBMCs or a T cell subset sorted from them (not recorded which). All receptors derive from an adult woman who had mild COVID-19 (a few samples of this study predate the infection). Cell type and time point are not known.

This clonotype was counted only a few times. The chain links TRBV5-6 to TRBJ2-7; TRBD2 aligns across 11 bases. This CDR3 comprises 15 residues. V lost 4 bases to trimming and J lost 3 bases; unmatched junction nucleotides: 6. Germline loops: CDR1 SGHDT, CDR2 YYEEEE. The chain's CDR3 is CASSHTGTSGYEQYF. For the CDR3, the DNA is TGTGCCAGCAGCCATACGGGGACTAGCGGCTACGAGCAGTACTTC.

At least ten counts were recorded for this clonotype. The V call is TRBV20-1, the J call TRBJ1-1; possible D gene TRBD1, 5 bases. V dropped 1 base and J dropped 0 bases, with 6 bases sitting between them. The CDR3 covers 13 residues. Germline V gene lookup returns CDR1 DFQATT and CDR2 SNEGSKA (reference sequence). CDR3 amino acids: CSARGGLNTEAFF. CDR3 coding DNA: TGCAGTGCTAGAGGGGGGTTGAACACTGAAGCTTTCTTT.

There are a few counts of this clonotype. The V call is TRBV5-4, the J call TRBJ2-5, with D perhaps matching TRBD2 (5 bases). The germline V and J ends were trimmed by 4 bases and 4 bases, with 11 bases remaining between them. Germline loops: CDR1 SGHNT, CDR2 YYREEE (reference sequence). This CDR3 spans 13 amino acids. The CDR3 protein is CASSMTGGETQYF. Written as DNA, the CDR3 is TGTGCCAGCAGCATGACTGGAGGAGAGACCCAGTACTTC.

This chain uses TRBV12-3 or TRBV12-4 with TRBJ2-1; TRBD2 aligns across 10 bases. V lost 5 bases, J lost 5 bases, and 6 bases stayed unmatched. The CDR3 has 15 residues. The chain's CDR3 is CASSRWTSGNNEQFF. CDR3 nucleotide sequence: TGTGCCAGCAGTCGATGGACTAGCGGAAACAATGAGCAGTTCTTC.

This rearrangement joins TRBV5-1 to TRBJ2-1, with D perhaps matching TRBD1 (6 bases). Germline CDR1 SGHRS, CDR2 YFSETQ. This CDR3 comprises 15 residues. Trimming cost V 2 bases and J 9 bases, with 18 bases left between them. The CDR3 DNA is TGCGCCAGCAGCTTACAGGGTGTTGGGGATGGTGAGCAGTTCTTC. This codes for CASSLQGVGDGEQFF.

In this sample, this clonotype turned up a few times. This chain links TRBV6-5 with TRBJ2-7; 8 bases are a match to TRBD2. CDR1 is MNHEY and CDR2 is SVGAGI in the germline V gene. J lost 3 bases, V lost 7 bases, and 2 bases had no gene match. CDR3 length: 12 amino acids. The CDR3 loop is CASKTSVYEQYF. The CDR3 nucleotides read TGTGCCAGCAAGACTAGCGTCTACGAGCAGTACTTC.

The chain links TRBV7-9 to TRBJ2-3; 9 positions agree with TRBD2. CDR1 is SEHNR, CDR2 FQNEAQ, per germline (reference sequence). V gave up 7 bases and J gave up 6 bases; unmatched junction bases: 14. The CDR3 extends over 16 amino acids. Here the CDR3 reads CASKSSGGRVYDTQYF. CDR3 DNA sequence: TGTGCCAGCAAATCCAGCGGGGGGCGGGTTTACGATACGCAGTATTTT.

There are a few counts of this clonotype. The chain uses TRBV23-1 and TRBJ1-5, with D unclear. TRBV23-1 carries the ORF label, with uncertain function. The CDR3 consists of 11 residues. V shed 8 bases and J shed 7 bases, with 9 bases lying between them. The CDR3 region is CASRRRQPQHF. CDR3 DNA: TGCGCCAGCCGAAGACGGCAGCCCCAGCATTTT.

The chain has TRBV7-2 and TRBJ1-2; tentative D call: TRBD1 (5 bases). The CDR3 spans 15 residues. Germline V gene data show CDR1 as SGHTA and CDR2 as FQGNSA. Trimming removed 2 bases from V and 2 bases from J, with 12 bases in between. The CDR3 spells CASSLFRDLNYGYTF. The CDR3 coding sequence is TGTGCCAGCAGCTTATTCAGGGACCTAAACTATGGCTACACCTTC.

The chain has TRBV30 and TRBJ2-1, with a possible D match to TRBD1 (5 bases). The CDR3 has 15 residues. V lost 2 bases and J 9 bases, leaving 20 bases between the germline ends. In germline, CDR1 is GTSNPN, CDR2 SVGIG (reference sequence). As DNA, the CDR3 is TGTGCCTGGAGTAGGGCAGTGGCTCAAAGGGGTGAGCAGTTCTTC. Translation gives CAWSRAVAQRGEQFF.

The CDR3: CASSYSDRVYGGYTF. For the CDR3, the DNA is TGTGCCAGCAGTTACTCGGACAGGGTCTATGGGGGCTACACCTTC. This sequence joins TRBV6-5 and TRBJ1-2; TRBD1 matches at 8 bases. V was pared by 0 bases and J by 8 bases, with 8 bases of the junction left unmatched. CDR3 length equals 15 residues. CDR1 is MNHEY and CDR2 is SVGAGI in the germline V gene.

This clonotype occurred many times. The gene calls are TRBV7-9 and TRBJ2-5, with 7 bases matching TRBD1. The germline gives CDR1 SEHNR, CDR2 FQNEAQ (reference sequence). After removal of 0 bases from V and 5 bases from J, the junction contained 12 bases not matched to a gene. The CDR3 is made up of 17 amino acids. The CDR3 DNA is TGTGCCAGCAGCTTAGCCCCAGGGGACAGCCCCGGGGAGACCCAGTACTTC. Its translation: CASSLAPGDSPGETQYF.

This clonotype was seen a single time. This sequence joins TRBV11-2 and TRBJ2-4; no reliable D call. Germline V gene sequence: CDR1 SGHAT, CDR2 FQNNGV. Trimming pared 7 bases from V and 0 bases from J, leaving 10 bases between. CDR3 length: 14 residues. This CDR3 is CASTDMLAKNIQYF. In nucleotides, the CDR3 is TGTGCCAGCACCGACATGCTAGCCAAAAACATTCAGTACTTC.

This clonotype has ten or more counts. The chain combines TRBV7-9 with TRBJ2-7, with 8 bases that match TRBD2. This CDR3 has 14 residues. CDR1 is SEHNR, CDR2 FQNEAQ, per germline (reference sequence). Trimming removed 6 bases from V and 3 bases from J; junction bases left unmatched: 7. CDR3 nucleotides: TGTGCCAGCAGTAGCACGGGGGGGAACTACGAGCAGTACTTC. This translates into CASSSTGGNYEQYF.

This clonotype has only one observation. The rearrangement links TRBV5-5 to TRBJ2-3; D possibly corresponds to TRBD1 (5 bases). CDR3 length equals 14 residues. V gave up 5 bases and J gave up 4 bases, with 14 bases separating them. Germline-derived CDR1 and CDR2 are SGHKS and YYEKEE (reference sequence). This CDR3 is CASRARPRADTQYF. In DNA, the CDR3 is TGTGCCAGCAGGGCTCGCCCCAGGGCAGATACGCAGTATTTT.

The rearrangement uses TRBV20-1 and TRBJ2-1; 11 bases fit TRBD2. Germline V CDR1 and CDR2: DFQATT, SNEGSKA (reference sequence). V was clipped by 5 bases and J by 6 bases; unmatched bases: 3. The CDR3 runs 13 residues. The CDR3 region has the DNA TGCAGTGCTCCCGGGACTAGCGGCAATGAGCAGTTCTTC. Protein product: CSAPGTSGNEQFF.

This clonotype was counted a few times. V is TRBV5-5 and J is TRBJ2-5; perhaps TRBD2 as D (6 bases). The ends were cut back, 1 base at V and 5 bases at J, with 15 bases in the middle. The CDR3 contains 15 residues. Per the germline V gene, CDR1 is SGHKS and CDR2 is YYEKEE (reference sequence). The CDR3 here is CASSLQGGSVETQYF. The CDR3 DNA reads TGTGCCAGCAGCTTGCAAGGAGGGTCCGTTGAGACCCAGTACTTC.

V is TRBV3-1 and J is TRBJ2-2; 7 nucleotides agree with TRBD2. The CDR3 is 16 residues long. Trimming took 4 bases from V and 5 from J; bases not matched to a gene: 10. Germline V lookup: CDR1 LGHDT, CDR2 YNNKEL (reference sequence). DNA for the CDR3: TGTGCCAGCAGCCCCGAAGCGGGGAGGGGTACCGGGGAGCTGTTTTTT. This encodes CASSPEAGRGTGELFF.

The chain is built from TRBV6-1 and TRBJ2-4, with a weak D call TRBD1 (6 bases). The germline V and J ends were trimmed by 11 bases and 8 bases, with 28 bases remaining between them. The CDR3 runs 16 residues. Germline V gene lookup returns CDR1 MNHNS and CDR2 SASEGT. The CDR3 coding sequence is TGTGCCGGGACACCCCAAACAACAGGGAAATTAGACATTCAGTACTTC. It specifies CAGTPQTTGKLDIQYF.

A few counts support this clonotype. This sequence joins TRBV5-1 and TRBJ2-1, with TRBD2 identical over 9 bases. The germline CDR1 and CDR2 sequences are SGHRS and YFSETQ. The CDR3 length is 14 residues. The trim removed 4 bases at V and 5 bases at J, leaving 4 bases unmatched. Here the CDR3 reads CASSGGGVDNEQFF. CDR3 in DNA: TGCGCCAGCAGCGGCGGGGGGGTGGACAATGAGCAGTTCTTC.

This clonotype was counted only a few times. This sequence joins TRBV11-2 and TRBJ2-1; maybe TRBD2 (5 bases). CDR1 is SGHAT and CDR2 is FQNNGV in the germline V gene. V lost 1 base to trimming and J lost 6 bases, with 10 bases between them. This CDR3 comprises 14 residues. In DNA form, the CDR3 reads TGTGCCAGCAGCTTAGTCGTCCGGGGCAATGAGCAGTTCTTC. Protein product: CASSLVVRGNEQFF.

This rearrangement joins TRBV24-1 to TRBJ2-1, with TRBD2 identical over 7 bases. Per the germline V gene, CDR1 is KGHDR and CDR2 is SFDVKD. The CDR3 totals 14 residues. The V segment lost 4 bases and the J segment 7 bases; nucleotides outside the gene matches: 6. DNA of the CDR3: TGTGCCACCAGTGACCCCTGGACTAGGAATGAGCAGTTCTTC. Translated: CATSDPWTRNEQFF.

The V gene is TRBV12-3 or TRBV12-4, the J gene TRBJ2-1, with D possibly matching TRBD2 (5 bases). V lost 6 bases and J lost 7, with 10 bases in between. This CDR3 comprises 12 residues. CDR3 DNA sequence: TGTGCCAGCAGAACCGCGGGTAATGAGCAGTTCTTC. It encodes CASRTAGNEQFF.

This clonotype was seen a handful of times. This chain uses TRBV7-3 with TRBJ2-3; TRBD2 agrees at 9 bases. The V gene end was trimmed by 2 bases and the J gene end by 6 bases; junction bases not matched to a gene: 9. This CDR3 comprises 16 residues. Germline V gives CDR1 SGHTA, CDR2 FQGTGA. The CDR3 spells CASSLDPGLAIDTQYF. The CDR3 bases are TGTGCCAGCAGCTTAGACCCGGGACTAGCAATTGATACGCAGTATTTT.

The chain joins TRBV5-5 to TRBJ2-7; 8 bases align to TRBD1. CDR1 and CDR2 (germline): SGHKS, YYEKEE (reference sequence). This CDR3 comprises 13 residues. J gave up 9 bases and V 5 bases, and 10 bases lay outside the gene matches. CDR3 bases: TGTGCCAGCAGTCGGGACAGGTTCGACGGGCAGTACTTC. The encoded protein is CASSRDRFDGQYF.

Only a few counts were recorded for this clonotype. The chain recombines TRBV18 with TRBJ2-7; D remains unclear. V was clipped by 5 bases and J by 2 bases, with 10 bases between them. Looked up from germline, CDR1 is KGHSH and CDR2 is LQKENI. This CDR3 comprises 13 residues. The CDR3 DNA follows: TGTGCCAGCTCAATAGGCGGAACCTACGAGCAGTACTTC. As protein: CASSIGGTYEQYF.

V and J are TRBV12-3 or TRBV12-4 and TRBJ2-7; D is possibly TRBD2 (5 bases). This CDR3 has 14 amino acids. V shed 8 bases and J shed 4 bases, with 18 bases lying between them. CDR3 DNA: TGTGCCAGCCGACCTGGCAGGAGGTCTTACGAGCAGTACTTC. Amino acids: CASRPGRRSYEQYF.